The entry below describes one T cell receptor beta chain. Its target is unknown. Via MiXCR, TCRdb re-called the 5' RACE reads, giving one row per CDR3 protein. The sample lists 84,000 or so distinct CDR3 sequences, approximately 14% occurring once. The sample is drawn from a study of T-cell memory formation after mild COVID-19. Background on the study: Among the donors, TCR clusters were largely specific to each donor. Study observations and caveats: CD4+ contracting clones lay mainly in CM and EM, CD8+ ones in EMRA.

Germline V gene sequence: CDR1 SEHNR, CDR2 FQNEAQ (reference sequence). V lost 2 bases, J lost 7 bases, and 10 bases stayed unmatched. The CDR3 is 16 amino acids. Sequencing was carried out using PBMCs or a T cell subset sorted from them (not recorded which). This chain connects TRBV7-9 to TRBJ2-1, with TRBD2 matching 8 bases. This clonotype originated in an adult woman who had mild COVID-19 (a few samples of this study predate the infection). Cell type and time point are not known. CDR3 in amino acids: CASSLSGGGIWNEQFF. In nucleotides, the CDR3 is TGTGCCAGCAGCTTATCAGGCGGGGGGATCTGGAATGAGCAGTTCTTC.